This T cell receptor beta chain was recorded in a study of blood T cells in healthy people across ages. Overall study findings and caveats: The recorded TCR beta diversity per million T cells decreased in a roughly linear manner with age. A strong correlation was found between TCR beta diversity and the percentage of naive T cells.

A second PCR, run for roughly 7 to 11 cycles, used a sample-barcoded 5' primer plus a J-beta primer mix. A tag from a template-switch adaptor with 12 random nucleotides marked each cDNA molecule. TCRdb reprocessed the 5' RACE reads with MiXCR, giving one entry per CDR3 protein. In the table there are about 1 million distinct CDR3 sequences, 45% of which are singletons. Samples had at least 6 million PBMCs isolated from them. A single count supports this clonotype. Its matching antigen is unknown. The junction and the germline gene differ at one end; a read error may be behind it. Sequencing was done on a sample of blood. The sequence derives from a woman aged 60-70 years in good health.

The CDR3 protein is CASSEAGQETRYF. CDR3 bases: TGTGCCAGCTCTGAGGCGGGGCAAGAGACCCGGTACTTC. The rearrangement joins TRBV25-1 to TRBJ2-5, with TRBD2 as a possible D gene (6 bases). The germline gives CDR1 MGHDK, CDR2 SYGVNS. The CDR3 spans 13 residues.